The 19 T cell receptor beta chains below all came from one sample that was sequenced in a study of cytomegalovirus exposure and HLA in healthy donors. Use of 60 Vbeta and 13 Jbeta primers characterized the PCR. Produced via immunoSEQ multiplex PCR; TCRdb's table is partial and in-frame only. In the table there are 170,000 or so clones, roughly three quarters of which are singletons. Sequencing used PBMCs. The receptor source for this set is a woman between 45 and 65 years old in good health and CMV-seropositive.

This clone has a single count. J is TRBJ2-7 and V is TRBV5-1, with TRBD1 as a possible D gene (5 bases). CDR1 is SGHRS, CDR2 YFSETQ, per germline. The CDR3 totals 16 residues. The V gene lost 4 bases and the J gene lost 2 bases, with 19 bases spanning the gap. The CDR3 region is CASSGKQPTVTYEQYF. For the CDR3, the DNA is TGCGCCAGCAGCGGCAAACAACCGACAGTAACCTACGAGCAGTACTTC. Drawing the rest from reference TRBV5-1 and TRBJ2-7, the complete variable domain is KAGVTQTPRYLIKTRGQQVTLSCSPISGHRSVSWYQQTPGQGLQFLFEYFSETQRNKGNFPGRFSGRQFSNSRSEMNVSTLELGDSALYLCASSGKQPTVTYEQYFGPGTRLTVT.

This clone was seen more than once but under ten times. The rearrangement joins TRBV27 to TRBJ1-2; 10 positions match TRBD1. Germline loops: CDR1 MNHEY, CDR2 SMNVEV (reference sequence). The CDR3 is 15 residues long. Trimming cost V 0 bases and J 7 bases; bases outside gene matches: 5. CDR3 bases: TGTGCCAGCAGTTTATCCGGGACAGGGGTTGGTGGCTACACCTTC. This gives the protein CASSLSGTGVGGYTF.

The chain couples TRBV7-6 to TRBJ2-2, with 10 nucleotides matching TRBD2. Per the germline V gene, CDR1 is SGHVS and CDR2 is FNYEAQ. The CDR3 runs to 15 residues. Trimming at V came to 5 bases and at J to 3 bases, leaving 3 bases not matched to a gene. CDR3 region: CASSRGLADTGELFF. CDR3 in DNA: TGTGCCAGCAGCAGAGGACTAGCGGACACCGGGGAGCTGTTTTTT.

This chain uses TRBV27 with TRBJ2-2; 7 bases map to TRBD1. Per the germline V gene, CDR1 is MNHEY and CDR2 is SMNVEV (reference sequence). There are 16 residues in the CDR3. The V and J ends lost 3 bases and 8 bases, in that order; junction bases with no gene match: 12. The CDR3 loop is CASSLGRDSLVGELFF. The CDR3 region has the DNA TGTGCCAGCAGTTTGGGCCGGGACAGCCTCGTAGGGGAGCTGTTTTTT.

The V gene is TRBV7-2, the J gene TRBJ2-1; 9 bases are a match to TRBD1. Germline CDR1 and CDR2: SGHTA and FQGNSA. V trimming: 3 bases; J trimming: 8 bases; junction bases outside the gene matches: 8. The CDR3 runs 15 residues. The CDR3 loop reads CASSFSGQGWYEQFF. The CDR3, as DNA: TGTGCCAGCAGCTTTTCCGGACAGGGGTGGTATGAGCAGTTCTTC.

The chain recombines TRBV5-1 with TRBJ2-7; TRBD1 is a possible D gene (6 bases). This CDR3 has 15 residues. Germline CDR1 SGHRS, CDR2 YFSETQ. V gave up 4 bases and J gave up 0 bases, with 14 bases separating them. DNA for the CDR3: TGCGCCAGCAGCCTCGGGGACACAAACTCCTACGAGCAGTACTTC. It encodes CASSLGDTNSYEQYF.

DNA of the CDR3: TGTGCCAGCTCACCGTCTTTAGTAGCGGGGTCCAACGGGGAAGAGACCCAGTACTTC. This translates into CASSPSLVAGSNGEETQYF. V is TRBV18 and J is TRBJ2-5, with TRBD2 matching 8 bases. The germline gives CDR1 KGHSH, CDR2 LQKENI. The CDR3 loop spans 19 amino acids. The ends lost 3 bases at V and 3 bases at J; junction bases unmatched: 18.

This clone was seen only a few times. The chain recombines TRBV14 with TRBJ2-5; 7 nucleotides agree with TRBD1. This CDR3 has 16 amino acids. Germline loops: CDR1 SGHDN, CDR2 FVKESK. V gave up 0 bases and J gave up 5 bases; unmatched junction bases: 9. The CDR3 reads CASSQDPQGVGETQYF. The CDR3 DNA sequence: TGTGCCAGCAGCCAAGATCCCCAGGGGGTCGGGGAGACCCAGTACTTC.

The J gene is TRBJ2-7, the V gene TRBV15; 7 bases align to TRBD2. Germline trimming cut 3 bases from V and 3 bases from J; bases unmatched to any gene: 11. The CDR3 length is 16 residues. CDR1 is LNHNV, CDR2 YYDKDF, per germline (reference sequence). CDR3 DNA: TGTGCCACCAGCAGGGAGGCGGGCGGGAGCCACTACGAGCAGTACTTC. This gives the protein CATSREAGGSHYEQYF. Full variable domain (outside the CDR3, taken from reference TRBV15 and TRBJ2-7): DAMVIQNPRYQVTQFGKPVTLSCSQTLNHNVMYWYQQKSSQAPKLLFHYYDKDFNNEADTPDNFQSRRPNTSFCFLDIRSPGLGDTAMYLCATSREAGGSHYEQYFGPGTRLTVT.

The chain carries TRBV7-2 and TRBJ1-1, with D maybe TRBD1 (6 bases). Trimming pared 5 bases from V and 6 bases from J, leaving 19 bases between. Per germline, CDR1 SGHTA and CDR2 FQGNSA. The CDR3 has 15 amino acids. The CDR3 is CASSSAQGIFAEAFF. Here the CDR3 DNA reads TGTGCCAGCAGCAGCGCCCAGGGGATCTTTGCTGAAGCTTTCTTT.

This clone was counted only a few times. This chain connects TRBV30 to TRBJ2-3, with D perhaps TRBD2 (6 bases). V lost 2 bases and J lost 1, with 13 bases in between. Germline lookup yields CDR1 GTSNPN and CDR2 SVGIG (reference sequence). The CDR3 is made up of 15 amino acids. CDR3 in amino acids: CAWSNQASGTDTQYF. The CDR3 DNA reads TGTGCCTGGAGTAACCAGGCTAGCGGCACAGATACGCAGTATTTT.

The rearrangement joins TRBV19 to TRBJ2-1, with 7 bases aligning to TRBD2. CDR1 and CDR2 (germline): LNHDA, SQIVND (reference sequence). This CDR3 has 14 residues. V trimming: 7 bases; J trimming: 8 bases; junction bases outside the gene matches: 11. CDR3 loop: CASKGGLVGDEQFF. The CDR3 bases are TGTGCCAGTAAGGGCGGACTAGTCGGCGATGAGCAGTTCTTC.

The chain links TRBV2 to TRBJ1-4; 7 nucleotides agree with TRBD1. This CDR3 is built from 15 residues. Trimming took 3 bases from V and 5 from J; bases not matched to a gene: 6. Per the germline V gene, CDR1 is SNHLY and CDR2 is FYNNEI. The CDR3 nucleotides read TGTGCCAGCAGTGAGGCCGGGACAGAGAATGAAAAACTGTTTTTT. Translation gives CASSEAGTENEKLFF. The variable domain in full, completed from reference TRBV2 and TRBJ1-4, reads EPEVTQTPSHQVTQMGQEVILRCVPISNHLYFYWYRQILGQKVEFLVSFYNNEISEKSEIFDDQFSVERPDGSNFTLKIRSTKLEDSAMYFCASSEAGTENEKLFFGSGTQLSVL.

This chain joins TRBV27 and TRBJ1-2; D gene ambiguous. V dropped 2 bases and J dropped 4 bases, with 11 bases sitting between them. The CDR3 runs to 14 residues. Per the germline V gene, CDR1 is MNHEY and CDR2 is SMNVEV (reference sequence). CDR3 residues: CASSLGVGSYGYTF. In nucleotides, the CDR3 is TGTGCCAGCAGTTTAGGAGTGGGTTCCTATGGCTACACCTTC.

CDR3 sequence reads: CASSSVAGGGLGGNQPQHF. The CDR3 coding sequence is TGTGCCAGCAGCTCAGTAGCAGGGGGCGGACTCGGTGGCAATCAGCCCCAGCATTTT. The chain combines TRBV27 with TRBJ1-5; 8 nucleotides align to TRBD1. The germline V gene has CDR1 MNHEY and CDR2 SMNVEV (reference sequence). Unmatched junction bases numbered 18, after V lost 6 bases and J lost 2 bases. The CDR3 spans 19 residues.

This chain links TRBV15 with TRBJ2-1, with 9 nucleotides matching TRBD1. There are 13 residues in the CDR3. CDR1 is LNHNV and CDR2 is YYDKDF in the germline V gene (reference sequence). Trimming took 5 bases from V and 5 from J; bases not matched to a gene: 1. CDR3 amino acids: CATSRQGDNEQFF. As DNA, the CDR3 is TGTGCCACCAGCCGACAGGGGGACAATGAGCAGTTCTTC.

V gene TRBV6-1 combines with J gene TRBJ2-1; TRBD2 matches at 14 bases. V shed 6 bases, J shed 8 bases, and the junction held 6 bases outside the gene matches. From germline, CDR1 is MNHNS and CDR2 SASEGT. The CDR3 is 15 residues long. The CDR3 sequence is CASRTSGGAAHEQFF. The CDR3 region has the DNA TGTGCCAGCAGGACTAGCGGGGGGGCGGCCCATGAGCAGTTCTTC.

A note on this clone: Here the CDR3 omits its conserved ending phenylalanine or tryptophan, so a read error is the likely source. The gene calls are TRBV14 and TRBJ2-2; TRBD1 aligns across 9 bases. This CDR3 region has 18 residues. Germline lookup yields CDR1 SGHDN and CDR2 FVKESK. With 0 bases clipped from V and 5 bases from J, the junction kept 10 bases outside the gene matches. CDR3 DNA: TGTGCCAGCAGCCAAGAAGAAGGGCCACAGGGGGCGACCGGGGAGCTGTTTCTT. Translating it yields CASSQEEGPQGATGELFL.

V gene TRBV4-2 combines with J gene TRBJ2-3; maybe TRBD2 (6 bases). Germline values: CDR1 LGHNA, CDR2 YNFKEQ. Trimming cost V 0 bases and J 4 bases, with 20 bases left between them. CDR3 length: 18 amino acids. The CDR3 DNA reads as TGTGCCAGCAGCCAAGAATGGATACAGCGGGCAGTGCCAGATACGCAGTATTTT. Its translation: CASSQEWIQRAVPDTQYF.